The clone carrying this T cell receptor (beta chain) was seen ten or more times. Its cognate antigen is unknown. These data are taken from a study of cytomegalovirus exposure and HLA in healthy donors. The trim removed 4 bases at V and 8 bases at J, leaving 17 bases unmatched. The germline CDR1 and CDR2 sequences are MDHEN and SYDVKM. The CDR3 extends over 18 amino acids. Study-level points and caveats: TCR sequences were mostly rare, though some public TCRs occurred in many donors. Associated with cytomegalovirus, according to the listing, were approximately 160 TCR beta chains.

PCR was performed using 60 Vbeta and 13 Jbeta primers. Profiling relied on immunoSEQ multiplex PCR, and the TCRdb table lists in-frame clones only, not all of them. The sample has about 82,000 clones, around four fifths seen once. This TCR was sampled from a woman in her 50s in good health and CMV-seropositive. The chain uses TRBV28 and TRBJ1-4, with 9 nucleotides matching TRBD1. The sequenced material came from PBMCs. The CDR3 nucleotides read TGTGCCAGCAGTTCCCTAACAGGGGGCGGGTTTGTAAAGGAAAAACTGTTTTTT. Its protein is CASSSLTGGGFVKEKLFF.